Listed below are T cell receptor beta chains from one sample, sequenced in a study of blood T cell repertoires in COVID-19. Assay used: immunoSEQ multiplex PCR; TCRdb lists only in-frame clones, some missing. Of over 75,000 clones listed, over 80% were seen once; the top ten hold 30% to 35%. The sequencing input was peripheral blood. These receptors came from an elderly woman with active or convalescent COVID-19. CDR3s include the opening cysteine and the closing phenylalanine or tryptophan. Each record gives: CDR3 protein, J gene, clone size, V gene. Some rows have no size entry. The others give once, few or many, or a class for an expanded clone.

cdr3_aa: CASSLVGDPVLGNYGYTF
j_call: TRBJ1-2
clone_size: .
v_call: TRBV5-1

cdr3_aa: CASSLSGLRANSPLHF
j_call: TRBJ1-6
clone_size: .
v_call: TRBV5-1

cdr3_aa: CASSLLEYGYTF
j_call: TRBJ1-2
clone_size: .
v_call: TRBV7-9

cdr3_aa: CASSSSGGAYNEQFF
j_call: TRBJ2-1
clone_size: .
v_call: TRBV7-2

cdr3_aa: CASSETPSGDYTF
j_call: TRBJ1-2
clone_size: .
v_call: TRBV10-1

cdr3_aa: CASSQGADTEAFF
j_call: TRBJ1-1
clone_size: .
v_call: TRBV7-9

cdr3_aa: CASSPPRSQETQYF
j_call: TRBJ2-5
clone_size: .
v_call: TRBV3-1/TRBV3-2

cdr3_aa: CASSSTSTSGGELFF
j_call: TRBJ2-2
clone_size: .
v_call: TRBV5-1

cdr3_aa: CASTTGDNSPLHF
j_call: TRBJ1-6
clone_size: .
v_call: TRBV5-1

cdr3_aa: CASSPQGTLGEQYF
j_call: TRBJ2-7
clone_size: .
v_call: TRBV2

cdr3_aa: CASSAQGRNQPQHF
j_call: TRBJ1-5
clone_size: few
v_call: TRBV2

cdr3_aa: CASSLGQALPYEQYF
j_call: TRBJ2-7
clone_size: .
v_call: TRBV5-1

cdr3_aa: CASSSPPGQSDTQYF
j_call: TRBJ2-3
clone_size: .
v_call: TRBV28

cdr3_aa: CASSLAGGTTYEQYF
j_call: TRBJ2-7
clone_size: .
v_call: TRBV13

cdr3_aa: CASSPGGADEQYF
j_call: TRBJ2-7
clone_size: .
v_call: TRBV5-1

cdr3_aa: CASSLNSPNTGELFF
j_call: TRBJ2-2
clone_size: .
v_call: TRBV11-2

cdr3_aa: CASSTQGSDTGELFF
j_call: TRBJ2-2
clone_size: .
v_call: TRBV19

cdr3_aa: CASSPRVGTKAPEAFF
j_call: TRBJ1-1
clone_size: once
v_call: TRBV27

cdr3_aa: CASSPSGSSYEQYF
j_call: TRBJ2-7
clone_size: .
v_call: TRBV10-1

cdr3_aa: CASMWTGRNQETQYF
j_call: TRBJ2-5
clone_size: few
v_call: TRBV19

cdr3_aa: CASSSYRGEAEAFF
j_call: TRBJ1-1
clone_size: once
v_call: TRBV7-8

cdr3_aa: CASSVDSGGASSTDTQYF
j_call: TRBJ2-3
clone_size: .
v_call: TRBV9

cdr3_aa: CASSVGAGTGVTVGETQYF
j_call: TRBJ2-5
clone_size: .
v_call: TRBV9

cdr3_aa: CASSYQVSNTEAFF
j_call: TRBJ1-1
clone_size: .
v_call: TRBV6-6

cdr3_aa: CASSLRPGQGYNEQFF
j_call: TRBJ2-1
clone_size: few
v_call: TRBV11-3

cdr3_aa: CATSRERDSTQPQHF
j_call: TRBJ1-5
clone_size: .
v_call: TRBV15

cdr3_aa: CASSGLRGPNEQFF
j_call: TRBJ2-1
clone_size: .
v_call: TRBV2

cdr3_aa: CASMASSGSRHEQYF
j_call: TRBJ2-7
clone_size: .
v_call: TRBV19

cdr3_aa: CAISTPRGLSTDTQYF
j_call: TRBJ2-3
clone_size: .
v_call: TRBV10-3